The rows below give T cell receptor beta chains drawn from one sample of a study of cytomegalovirus exposure and HLA in healthy donors. Measured with immunoSEQ multiplex PCR; TCRdb has only the in-frame clones, and not every one. The table has 100,000 to 150,000 clones, around 81% seen once. The sequencing sample was made of PBMCs. The receptors were gathered from a man aged 18-30 years in good health and CMV-seronegative. Both conserved end residues are part of each CDR3. The D gene is left open where the match is weak. Some rows have no size entry. The others give once, few or many, or a class for an expanded clone.

CDR3 DNA	CDR3 protein	D gene	V gene	J gene	clone size
TGTGCCAGCAGTCCTAGGGGGGACAGAAGGAACACCGGGGAGCTGTTTTTT	CASSPRGDRRNTGELFF	.	TRBV27	TRBJ2-2	.
TGTGCCAGTAGTATATTTGGCCTCAACACCCCTAACTATGGCTACACCTTC	CASSIFGLNTPNYGYTF	.	TRBV19	TRBJ1-2	.
TGTGCCAGCAGCTCCTCGAAGGGGGGGGTGGCTGAAGCTTTCTTT	CASSSSKGGVAEAFF	.	TRBV11-2	TRBJ1-1	.
TGTTCCAGCAGAGAAGCCCCCAATACGCAGTATTTT	CSSREAPNTQYF	.	TRBV7-9	TRBJ2-3	.
TGTGCCAGCAGTACTAGCGGGGGCGCTCCCTACGAGCAGTACTTC	CASSTSGGAPYEQYF	TRBD2	TRBV9	TRBJ2-7	.
TGTGCCAGCTCAGAGGACAGTCGGTGTAAAGCTTTCTTT	CASSEDSRCKAFF	.	TRBV2	TRBJ1-1	.
TGTGCCAGCAGCGTAGAACACAGGCCGAACACTGAAGCTTTCTTT	CASSVEHRPNTEAFF	.	TRBV9	TRBJ1-1	.
TGCGCCAGCAGCTCCGGGACAGGCTACGAGCAGTACTTC	CASSSGTGYEQYF	TRBD1	TRBV4-3	TRBJ2-7	.
TGTGCCAGCAGGTCCCGGGACAGGGCGGAGGGCTACACCTTC	CASRSRDRAEGYTF	TRBD1	TRBV6-1	TRBJ1-2	.
TGTGCCACTCAAGAGCGGGGGAGGGACGAGCAGTACTTC	CATQERGRDEQYF	TRBD2	TRBV19	TRBJ2-7	once
TGTGCCAGCAGCCTCGGGGCAGGGGACCTAAGCTCTGGAAACACCATATATTTT	CASSLGAGDLSSGNTIYF	.	TRBV4-2	TRBJ1-3	once
TGCGCCAGCAGTTCAGACTCAAGTCCTCCCTACGAGCAGTACTTC	CASSSDSSPPYEQYF	.	TRBV10-1	TRBJ2-7	.
TGTGCCAGCAGTTCCCCTCCTGGGCGGGGGGGCTACGAGCAGTACTTC	CASSSPPGRGGYEQYF	TRBD2	TRBV6-5	TRBJ2-7	.
TGTGCCAGCAGTTCCTCTTTTGTGAACACTGAAGCTTTCTTT	CASSSSFVNTEAFF	.	TRBV28	TRBJ1-1	.
TGTGCCAGCATCTCCCCGGGACAAGGAAATGAAAAACTGTTTTTT	CASISPGQGNEKLFF	.	TRBV28	TRBJ1-4	.
TGCGCCAGCAGGCCCGAGGGGGGCAATCAGCCCCAGCATTTT	CASRPEGGNQPQHF	.	TRBV5-1	TRBJ1-5	.
TGCGCCAGCAGTTGGCAGGGGGACGGGGAGCTGTTTTTT	CASSWQGDGELFF	TRBD1	TRBV10-1	TRBJ2-2	.
TGTGCCAGTAGACGGACAGGGGGCAGTGAGACCCAGTACTTC	CASRRTGGSETQYF	TRBD1	TRBV19	TRBJ2-5	few
TGTGCCAGCAGTGAAGCGCTATGGGACACGCTCCTGCCCCTCCACTTT	CASSEALWDTLLPLHF	.	TRBV6-1	TRBJ1-6	.
TGTGCCAGCAGCTTCGGCGGGGAAGGAGCCCAGTACTTC	CASSFGGEGAQYF	.	TRBV5-6	TRBJ2-5	.
TGTGCCAGCAGCCCGCGACTGTACCAAGAGACCCAGTACTTC	CASSPRLYQETQYF	.	TRBV9	TRBJ2-5	.
TGTGCCAGCTCACCGCCGCCCCCGGTGAAGTCCTACGAGCAGTACTTC	CASSPPPPVKSYEQYF	.	TRBV18	TRBJ2-7	.
TGCGCCAGCAGCTTGACCGGGACTAGGGGAACAGATACGCAGTATTTT	CASSLTGTRGTDTQYF	TRBD2	TRBV5-1	TRBJ2-3	once
TGTGCCAGCAACGAACTAGCGACCACCCAAGAGACCCAGTACTTC	CASNELATTQETQYF	TRBD2	TRBV6-6	TRBJ2-5	.
TGTGCCAGCAGTTTATCCGGGAGCAATCAGCCCCAGCATTTT	CASSLSGSNQPQHF	.	TRBV28	TRBJ1-5	medium-sized
TGTGCCAGCAGCCAGGGACTAGCGGGTGCCTACGAGCAGTACTTC	CASSQGLAGAYEQYF	TRBD2	TRBV4-2	TRBJ2-7	.
TGTGCCAGCAGCTTGACGCTGCGGGGGGGCCCTGGGGAGCAGTACTTC	CASSLTLRGGPGEQYF	TRBD2	TRBV7-2	TRBJ2-7	few
TGCGCCAGCAGCTCTTGGGGCCCTCCCTCGGCCCTGGGTTTAGGAGTGAATGAGCAGTTCTTC	CASSSWGPPSALGLGVNEQFF	.	TRBV5-1	TRBJ2-1	.
TGTGCCAGCAGCCGAGGACAGGGATTGGACTATGGCTACACCTTC	CASSRGQGLDYGYTF	TRBD1	TRBV28	TRBJ1-2	.
TGTGCCAGCACAGGGATTGGGACAGGTATCTACGAGCAGTACTTC	CASTGIGTGIYEQYF	TRBD1	TRBV7-9	TRBJ2-7	.
TGCGCCAGCAGCCGCGGGGACGGGGGGAAGAATGAAAAACTGTTTTTT	CASSRGDGGKNEKLFF	.	TRBV4-3	TRBJ1-4	.
TGTGCCAGCAGCTTACGGACAGATACGCAGTATTTT	CASSLRTDTQYF	.	TRBV7-2	TRBJ2-3	.
TGTGCCAGCAGCGACCGGACAGGAGGTGGCTACACCTTC	CASSDRTGGGYTF	TRBD1	TRBV6-5	TRBJ1-2	.
TGCGCCAGCAGCCAAGATCGTGTGGCCTCTGAAGCTTTCTTT	CASSQDRVASEAFF	.	TRBV4-3	TRBJ1-1	.
TGTGCCAGCAGCTCCCCCGGGGGTACTGAAGCTTTCTTT	CASSSPGGTEAFF	.	TRBV7-9	TRBJ1-1	.
TGCGCCAGCAGGGGCCCAGGACAGATCGATTACGAGCAGTACTTC	CASRGPGQIDYEQYF	.	TRBV10-2	TRBJ2-7	few
TGTGCCAGCAGCCCAGTCCAGGTCCAAGAGACCCAGTACTTC	CASSPVQVQETQYF	.	TRBV7-2	TRBJ2-5	.
TGCAGTTGCAGACCGGGACTAGCTCCAAATGAGCAGTTCTTC	CSCRPGLAPNEQFF	TRBD2	TRBV29-1	TRBJ2-1	.
TGTGCCAGCAGCCCGCGACAGGGTGGTAAGGGCTACACCTTC	CASSPRQGGKGYTF	TRBD1	TRBV9	TRBJ1-2	.
TGTGCCTGGAGTGTTCCATGGCGGAGCTCCTACGAGCAGTACTTC	CAWSVPWRSSYEQYF	.	TRBV30	TRBJ2-7	.
TGTGCCAGCAGCCAGGGACAGCCGGACTCCTACGAGCAGTACTTC	CASSQGQPDSYEQYF	TRBD1	TRBV28	TRBJ2-7	few
TGTGCCAGTACCAACAGGGCCCAGCCCCAGCATTTT	CASTNRAQPQHF	.	TRBV19	TRBJ1-5	.
TGTGCCAAGTCAACGGGGGATACCGGGGAGCTGTTTTTT	CAKSTGDTGELFF	.	TRBV2	TRBJ2-2	.
TGTGCCTGGGCCACCGGGAGCTCCTATAATTCACCCCTCCACTTT	CAWATGSSYNSPLHF	.	TRBV30	TRBJ1-6	.
TGTGCCAGCAGCTCAGCCGGTGGGGGAGGACAGCCCCAGCATTTT	CASSSAGGGGQPQHF	.	TRBV7-9	TRBJ1-5	.
TGTGCCAGCAGCCGGGACAGACGCTACACCTTC	CASSRDRRYTF	TRBD1	TRBV28	TRBJ1-2	.